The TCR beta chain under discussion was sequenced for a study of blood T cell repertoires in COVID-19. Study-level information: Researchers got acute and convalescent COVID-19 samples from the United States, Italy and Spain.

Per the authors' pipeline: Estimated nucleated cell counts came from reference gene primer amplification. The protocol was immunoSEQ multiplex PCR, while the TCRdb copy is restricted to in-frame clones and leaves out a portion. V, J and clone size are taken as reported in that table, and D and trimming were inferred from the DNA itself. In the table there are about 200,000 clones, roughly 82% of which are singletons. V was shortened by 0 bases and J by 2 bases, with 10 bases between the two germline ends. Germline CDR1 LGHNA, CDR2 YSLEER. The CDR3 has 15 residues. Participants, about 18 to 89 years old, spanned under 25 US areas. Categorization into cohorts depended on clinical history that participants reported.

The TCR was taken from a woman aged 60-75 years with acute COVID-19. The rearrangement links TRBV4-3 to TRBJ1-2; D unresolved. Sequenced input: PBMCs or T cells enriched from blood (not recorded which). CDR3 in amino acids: CASSQDREFNYGYTF. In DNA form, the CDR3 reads TGCGCCAGCAGCCAAGATCGAGAATTCAACTATGGCTACACCTTC.